A selection of T cell receptor beta chains follows, all from one sample in a study of regulatory T cells in long-lasting Graves disease. MiXCR, applied by TCRdb to the multiplex PCR reads, yields one record per CDR3 protein. The sample lists hundreds of thousands of distinct CDR3 sequences, roughly 15% occurring once. In addition, the sample was reused for a study of T cells in Graves' hyperthyroidism and ophthalmopathy.

Sequenced material: peripheral blood mononuclear cells (PBMCs), taken at new diagnosis, from a patient treated with antithyroid drugs. The receptor source for this set is a woman in her thirties with Graves disease. The CDR3 runs from the conserved cysteine through the conserved F or W. Each record gives: V gene, D gene, clone size, J gene, CDR3 DNA, CDR3 protein. A D gene is named only where the DNA matches it firmly. For some rows the clone size is stated as once, few or many, or as a class when expanded; others skip it.

TRBV20-1	-	-	TRBJ1-5	TGCAGTGCTAGGGACCATGTAATCAATCAGCCCCAGCATTTT	CSARDHVINQPQHF
TRBV2	-	-	TRBJ2-2	TGTGCCAGCACGGTCGCCTCCGGGGAGCTGTTTTTT	CASTVASGELFF
TRBV7-8	-	few	TRBJ1-1	TGTGCCAGCAGCTTATGGGGGCTTGAAGCTTTCTTT	CASSLWGLEAFF
TRBV2	TRBD1	few	TRBJ1-2	TGTGCCAGCAATGAACAGGGGGCAGATGGCTACACCTTC	CASNEQGADGYTF
TRBV7-9	-	few	TRBJ2-1	TGTGCCAGCAGCCCGGGGAATTCCTACAATGAGCAGTTCTTC	CASSPGNSYNEQFF
TRBV20-1	-	few	TRBJ2-7	TGCAGTGCTAGCCGGACGACCGCCGGTTACGAGCAGTACTTC	CSASRTTAGYEQYF
TRBV20-1	TRBD2	-	TRBJ2-2	TGCAGTGCTAGAGAGAACCTAATGAGCGGGAGTCGGACCGGGGAGCTGTTTTTT	CSARENLMSGSRTGELFF
TRBV18	TRBD1	-	TRBJ1-4	TGTGCCAGCTCACCACGGGGACAGGCAACTAATGAAAAACTGTTTTTT	CASSPRGQATNEKLFF
TRBV11-2	-	-	TRBJ2-3	TGTGCCAGCAGCTCAACAGGGATCAACACAGATACGCAGTATTTT	CASSSTGINTDTQYF
TRBV18	-	few	TRBJ1-3	TGTGCCAGCTCACCAGAAGGCTCTGGAAACACCATATATTTT	CASSPEGSGNTIYF
TRBV19	-	-	TRBJ2-3	TGTGCCAGTAGTATAGGTGGCAGAGTCACAGATACGCAGTATTTT	CASSIGGRVTDTQYF
TRBV6-2/TRBV6-3	-	many	TRBJ1-1	TGTGCCAGCAGTTACGCGCTGAACACTGAAGCTTTCTTT	CASSYALNTEAFF
TRBV5-1	-	many	TRBJ1-2	TGCGCCAGCAGCTTGGACGTCAAGAGCTATGGCTACACCTTC	CASSLDVKSYGYTF
TRBV18	-	-	TRBJ2-7	TGTGCCAGCTCACCACAACTCTACGAGCAGTACTTC	CASSPQLYEQYF
TRBV5-1	-	many	TRBJ2-7	TGCGCCAGCAGCCGGGACACCGAGCAGTACTTC	CASSRDTEQYF
TRBV11-2	TRBD1	many	TRBJ2-7	TGTGCCAGCAGCTCCTCCTCTTCCAGGGGATCCGGGACAGGGTACTACGAGCAGTACTTC	CASSSSSSRGSGTGYYEQYF
TRBV6-2/TRBV6-3	-	few	TRBJ2-2	TGTGCCAGCAGCCAAACCTTAACAAGCGCCAACACCGGGGAGCTGTTTTTT	CASSQTLTSANTGELFF
TRBV9	-	-	TRBJ2-3	TGTGCCAGCAGCGTAGCAGGTAATAGCCCAGGCACAGATACGCAGTATTTT	CASSVAGNSPGTDTQYF
TRBV15	-	-	TRBJ2-1	TGTGCCACCAGCAGCGGGACACCAATCTACGAGCAGTTCTTC	CATSSGTPIYEQFF
TRBV18	TRBD1	many	TRBJ1-1	TGTGCCAGCAGCCACGGACAGGGGAACACTGAAGCTTTCTTT	CASSHGQGNTEAFF
TRBV6-2/TRBV6-3	-	-	TRBJ2-1	TGTGCCAGCAGTGTTGGGACTGGTAAGCGGAATGAGCAGTTCTTC	CASSVGTGKRNEQFF
TRBV6-1	-	-	TRBJ2-1	TGTGCCAGCTTCGGTGGTCTCCCCTTTGAGGAGCAGTTCTTC	CASFGGLPFEEQFF
TRBV12-3/TRBV12-4	-	many	TRBJ2-6	TGTGCCAGCAGGCTATCGACCCAGGTGGCTGGGGCCAACGTCCTGACTTTC	CASRLSTQVAGANVLTF
TRBV19	TRBD1	few	TRBJ1-2	TGTGCCAGTAGTCAAGAGACAGGGGCTAACTATGGCTACACCTTC	CASSQETGANYGYTF